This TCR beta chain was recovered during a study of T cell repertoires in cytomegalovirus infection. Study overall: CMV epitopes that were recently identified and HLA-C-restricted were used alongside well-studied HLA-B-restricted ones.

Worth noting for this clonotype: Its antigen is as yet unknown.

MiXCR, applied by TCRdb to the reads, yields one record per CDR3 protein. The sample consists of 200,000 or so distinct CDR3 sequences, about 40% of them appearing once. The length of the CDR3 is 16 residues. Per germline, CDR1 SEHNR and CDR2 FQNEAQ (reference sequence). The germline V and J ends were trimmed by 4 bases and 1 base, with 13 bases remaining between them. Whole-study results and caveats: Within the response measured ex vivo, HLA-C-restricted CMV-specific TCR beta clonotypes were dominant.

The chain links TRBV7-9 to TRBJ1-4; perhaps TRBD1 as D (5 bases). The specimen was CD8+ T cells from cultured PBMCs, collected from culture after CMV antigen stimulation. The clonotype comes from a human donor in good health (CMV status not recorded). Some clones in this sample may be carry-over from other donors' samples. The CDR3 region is CASSYGDEGTNEKLFF. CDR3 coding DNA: TGTGCCAGCAGCTATGGGGACGAAGGAACTAATGAAAAACTGTTTTTT.